A selection of T cell receptor beta chains follows, all from one sample in a study of blood T cells in healthy people across ages. From the 5' RACE reads, TCRdb called clonotypes with MiXCR, one entry per CDR3 protein. The sample holds 2 million or so distinct CDR3 sequences, 49% seen once. Sequencing was performed on blood. Source of these receptors: a middle-aged woman in good health. The conserved cysteine and the conserved F or W are not part of the CDR3 here. The D gene is left open where the match is weak. Expanded clones get a size class; other rows say once, few or many, or leave the size out.

CDR3 protein: ASSRGAGRPTDTPY
clone size: -
D gene: -
V gene: TRBV27

CDR3 protein: ASSSRGGAYNTGELF
clone size: -
D gene: -
V gene: TRBV7-2

CDR3 protein: ASSILGQDERETQY
clone size: few
D gene: TRBD1
V gene: TRBV28

CDR3 protein: ASSNPAQGVRGTQY
clone size: few
D gene: TRBD1
V gene: TRBV28

CDR3 protein: ASSLLAGGPGAYNEQF
clone size: -
D gene: TRBD2
V gene: TRBV12-3/TRBV12-4

CDR3 protein: ASSALAGAKGPHQETQY
clone size: -
D gene: TRBD2
V gene: TRBV2

CDR3 protein: ASSEGGFGDRNNYGYT
clone size: -
D gene: TRBD1
V gene: TRBV25-1

CDR3 protein: ASSFFGLGDADTQY
clone size: -
D gene: -
V gene: TRBV7-9

CDR3 protein: SVGAADTEAF
clone size: -
D gene: -
V gene: TRBV20-1

CDR3 protein: ATSDPGQPQH
clone size: -
D gene: -
V gene: TRBV24-1

CDR3 protein: ASSLLVGEARQETQY
clone size: -
D gene: -
V gene: TRBV27

CDR3 protein: ASSQEPNSPLH
clone size: -
D gene: -
V gene: TRBV11-2

CDR3 protein: ASSYSMGNEQY
clone size: few
D gene: -
V gene: TRBV6-2/TRBV6-3

CDR3 protein: ASSPGREETQY
clone size: -
D gene: -
V gene: TRBV7-3

CDR3 protein: ASSFFGTSGGNNEQF
clone size: -
D gene: TRBD2
V gene: TRBV11-2

CDR3 protein: ASSTTSGGFTEQY
clone size: -
D gene: TRBD2
V gene: TRBV3-1

CDR3 protein: AISRTEVGNQPQH
clone size: -
D gene: -
V gene: TRBV10-3

CDR3 protein: ASSQDPTDGTGELF
clone size: once
D gene: -
V gene: TRBV4-1

CDR3 protein: ARSLAPNTDTQY
clone size: -
D gene: -
V gene: TRBV7-2

CDR3 protein: ASSWTGTENSPLH
clone size: -
D gene: TRBD1
V gene: TRBV5-1

CDR3 protein: ASRVGGRTQY
clone size: -
D gene: -
V gene: TRBV12-3/TRBV12-4

CDR3 protein: ASSPNRESYT
clone size: -
D gene: -
V gene: TRBV6-5

CDR3 protein: ASTRAGQGGYEQY
clone size: few
D gene: TRBD1
V gene: TRBV12-3/TRBV12-4

CDR3 protein: ASSQVTIPEAF
clone size: once
D gene: -
V gene: TRBV4-1

CDR3 protein: SARAQGGNEQF
clone size: -
D gene: -
V gene: TRBV20-1

CDR3 protein: ASSWGLGNIQY
clone size: -
D gene: -
V gene: TRBV11-2